This T cell receptor (beta chain) comes out of a study of blood T cell repertoires in COVID-19. The trim removed 5 bases at V and 6 bases at J, leaving 5 bases unmatched. The germline V gene has CDR1 MNHNY and CDR2 SVGAGI (reference sequence). There are 14 residues in the CDR3. The protocol was immunoSEQ multiplex PCR, while the TCRdb copy is restricted to in-frame clones and leaves out a portion. Seen here are some 130,000 clones, more than 70% observed once, and the top ten hold approximately 4%. This chain joins TRBV6-6 and TRBJ1-5, with TRBD1 identical over 9 bases. Source material: peripheral blood. The TCR was taken from a woman between 55 and 75 years old with acute or convalescent COVID-19. The CDR3 coding sequence is TGTGCCAGCAGTCTCGGACAGGGGCTTCAGCCCCAGCATTTT. Translating it yields CASSLGQGLQPQHF.